A single sample is the source of the 8 T cell receptor beta chains below, sequenced in a study of shared clonotypes between healthy human individuals (dated by TCRdb to between 2020 and 2021). CD8 naive samples were obtained by positive selection for CCR7 among CD45RO-negative cells, yielding a CD45RA+CCR7+ population from which TemRA cells were excluded. The protocol used for the library was the immunoSEQ multiplex PCR assay. The clones in this table, taken by TCRdb from immuneACCESS, are in-frame only. Not every clone is retained; where verified, under half of the shortfall comes from an unresolved V gene, and the cause of the rest is unknown. The sample data list 1.5 million to 2.5 million clones, and about 95% of these were observed just once. The ten largest clones add up to 0.9% to 1.5% of the sample. The specimen was naive CD8+ T cells sorted from blood. The cell subset or site label corresponds to: CD45RA+CCR7+. The origin of the receptors is a man aged 18 to 29 in good health.

This CDR3 reads CASSLAPREQYF. The CDR3 DNA reads TGTGCCAGCAGCTTAGCCCCAAGGGAGCAGTACTTC. The genes are TRBV11-2 and TRBJ2-7; D is uncertain. Germline lookup yields CDR1 SGHAT and CDR2 FQNNGV. This CDR3 region has 12 residues. Between the trimmed V and J ends, which lost 1 base and 7 bases, there was a span of 8 bases.

J is TRBJ2-2 and V is TRBV4-3; D not certain. From germline, CDR1 is LGHNA and CDR2 YSLEER. CDR3 length: 17 amino acids. Trimming shortened V by 0 bases and J by 4 bases, and 15 bases separated the two germline ends. This chain's CDR3 is CASSQDRNDLGTGELFF. The CDR3 nucleotides read TGCGCCAGCAGCCAAGACCGGAACGATCTGGGCACCGGGGAGCTGTTTTTT.

The gene calls are TRBV13 and TRBJ1-2; no clear D gene. The ends were cut back, 5 bases at V and 4 bases at J, with 17 bases in the middle. Germline V gene lookup returns CDR1 PRHDT and CDR2 FYEKMQ (reference sequence). The CDR3 covers 15 residues. The CDR3 DNA is TGTGCCAGCAGCCAAAACATATTCGAGGGCTATGGCTACACCTTC. It encodes CASSQNIFEGYGYTF.

CDR3 protein: CASSPNPGLAGGPQYEQYF. In DNA, the CDR3 is TGTGCCAGCAGCCCAAATCCGGGACTAGCGGGAGGGCCCCAATACGAGCAGTACTTC. The chain has TRBV7-2 and TRBJ2-7; 16 bases are shared with TRBD2. This CDR3 comprises 19 residues. V shed 5 bases, J shed 4 bases, and the junction held 14 bases outside the gene matches. Looked up from germline, CDR1 is SGHTA and CDR2 is FQGNSA. Based on the CDR3 plus reference TRBV7-2 and TRBJ2-7, the full variable domain is GAGVSQSPSNKVTEKGKDVELRCDPISGHTALYWYRQSLGQGLEFLIYFQGNSAPDKSGLPSDRFSAERTGGSVSTLTIQRTQQEDSAVYLCASSPNPGLAGGPQYEQYFGPGTRLTVT.

The chain joins TRBV29-1 to TRBJ1-1, with 10 bases identical to TRBD1. CDR1 and CDR2 from the germline V gene are SQVTM and ANQGSEA. The CDR3 sequence is 16 residues long. Trimming cost V 7 bases and J 0 bases; bases outside gene matches: 11. This CDR3 is CSAGTGEQLLNTEAFF. The CDR3 nucleotides read TGCAGCGCCGGGACAGGGGAACAGTTACTGAACACTGAAGCTTTCTTT.

In this sample, this clone turned up once. This chain joins TRBV25-1 and TRBJ2-2, with D perhaps assigned TRBD1 or TRBD2 (5 bases each). The CDR3 is 16 residues long. In germline, CDR1 is MGHDK, CDR2 SYGVNS. V lost 2 bases and J lost 2, with 12 bases in between. CDR3 sequence reads: CASSEMWGINTGELFF. The CDR3 region has the DNA TGTGCCAGCAGTGAAATGTGGGGGATTAACACCGGGGAGCTGTTTTTT. Full variable domain (rest looked up from reference TRBV25-1 and TRBJ2-2): EADIYQTPRYLVIGTGKKITLECSQTMGHDKMYWYQQDPGMELHLIHYSYGVNSTEKGDLSSESTVSRIRTEHFPLTLESARPSHTSQYLCASSEMWGINTGELFFGEGSRLTVL.

The chain recombines TRBV6-5 with TRBJ2-4; D may match TRBD1 or TRBD2 (5 bases each). V was cut by 4 bases and J by 3 bases, with 16 bases left in between. Germline CDR1 reads MNHEY; CDR2 reads SVGAGI. The CDR3 loop spans 16 amino acids. The CDR3 reads CASSSGTEGYKNIQYF. Written as DNA, the CDR3 is TGTGCCAGCAGTTCGGGGACCGAGGGGTACAAAAACATTCAGTACTTC.

As concerns this clone: Other DNA sequences in this sample translate to the same CDR3. V usage is TRBV9 and J usage is TRBJ2-1; D is unresolved. Germline assignment: CDR1 SGDLS and CDR2 YYNGEE. V dropped 0 bases and J dropped 0 bases, with 7 bases sitting between them. The CDR3 loop spans 15 amino acids. CDR3 bases: TGTGCCAGCAGCGTAGTTTCTAGCTCCTACAATGAGCAGTTCTTC. It is translated as CASSVVSSSYNEQFF.